These 20 T cell receptor beta chains originate from one sample sequenced in a study of CD8 T cells in Susac syndrome. The authors reverse transcribed roughly 0.5 to 1 ug RNA with random hexamers. TCRdb independently ran MiXCR on the immunoSEQ multiplex PCR reads; one entry per CDR3 protein. The sample has 330,000 or so distinct CDR3 sequences; 85% are singletons. The sequenced sample was CD8+ T cells from PBMCs. These receptors were collected from a human donor with multiple sclerosis.

V gene TRBV11-2 combines with J gene TRBJ1-4; no firm D call. The CDR3 runs 15 residues. Germline CDR1 reads SGHAT; CDR2 reads FQNNGV. V was pared by 1 base and J by 5 bases, with 11 bases between. The CDR3 DNA reads as TGTGCCAGCAGCTTAGGAAACAGACTCAATGAAAAACTGTTTTTT. This translates into CASSLGNRLNEKLFF.

This chain connects TRBV28 to TRBJ2-2; unclear D gene. CDR1 MDHEN and CDR2 SYDVKM come from the germline V gene. CDR3 length: 16 residues. Trimming removed 6 bases at V and 2 bases at J, with 16 bases between. The CDR3 nucleotides read TGTGCCAGCAGCACGAAAAGTCTGAGAAACACCGGGGAGCTGTTTTTT. It yields the protein CASSTKSLRNTGELFF.

This chain connects TRBV20-1 to TRBJ1-5, with TRBD1 matching 8 bases. The CDR3 contains 14 residues. In germline, CDR1 is DFQATT, CDR2 SNEGSKA (reference sequence). V lost 6 bases and J lost 6; bases outside the gene matches: 10. Here the CDR3 DNA reads TGCAGTGCCCCGGACAGGGATGGAGGTCAGCCCCAGCATTTT. Translating gives CSAPDRDGGQPQHF.

The rearrangement joins TRBV9 to TRBJ2-7; D ambiguous. The V end lost 0 bases, the J end lost 0 bases, and 10 bases lay between the germline ends. From germline, CDR1 is SGDLS and CDR2 YYNGEE. The CDR3 totals 15 residues. The CDR3 nucleotides read TGTGCCAGCAGCGTAGGAACAGCTGCCTCCTACGAGCAGTACTTC. As protein: CASSVGTAASYEQYF.

The V call is TRBV19, the J call TRBJ1-5; D is unclear. From germline, CDR1 is LNHDA and CDR2 SQIVND (reference sequence). V was pared by 3 bases and J by 6 bases, with 15 bases between. This CDR3 region has 15 residues. The CDR3 protein is CASSIILGGSQPQHF. CDR3 sequence (DNA): TGTGCCAGTAGTATCATTCTCGGAGGATCTCAGCCCCAGCATTTT.

The genes are TRBV7-9 and TRBJ1-5, with 7 positions matching TRBD1. Germline V gene sequence: CDR1 SEHNR, CDR2 FQNEAQ (reference sequence). With 2 bases clipped from V and 2 bases from J, the junction kept 3 bases outside the gene matches. The CDR3 spans 15 residues. The CDR3 is CASSLSGGRNQPQHF. The CDR3 DNA follows: TGTGCCAGCAGCTTATCAGGGGGGCGCAATCAGCCCCAGCATTTT.

V is TRBV11-2 and J is TRBJ2-1; 11 nucleotides line up with TRBD2. The CDR3 is 20 residues long. Germline loops: CDR1 SGHAT, CDR2 FQNNGV. The V segment lost 3 bases and the J segment 4 bases; nucleotides outside the gene matches: 17. CDR3 loop: CASSFEFWFGSGRAYNEQFF. CDR3 nucleotide sequence: TGTGCCAGCAGCTTCGAGTTTTGGTTTGGTAGCGGGAGGGCTTACAATGAGCAGTTCTTC.

The chain employs TRBV4-3 and TRBJ2-3; D uncertain. Trimming took off 1 base at V and 3 bases at J, with 8 bases between the two ends. This CDR3 has 14 amino acids. From germline, CDR1 is LGHNA and CDR2 YSLEER. The CDR3 loop is CASSQGLLTDTQYF. The CDR3 coding sequence is TGCGCCAGCAGCCAAGGGTTGCTAACAGATACGCAGTATTTT.

This sequence joins TRBV29-1 and TRBJ2-6; unclear D gene. Trimming pared 3 bases from V and 0 bases from J, leaving 12 bases between. This CDR3 region has 16 residues. Germline CDR1 and CDR2: SQVTM and ANQGSEA. The CDR3 spells CSVDRLTVSGANVLTF. The CDR3 region has the DNA TGCAGCGTTGATCGCCTCACCGTCTCTGGGGCCAACGTCCTGACTTTC.

The chain is built from TRBV4-3 and TRBJ1-1; 10 bases match TRBD1. CDR1 LGHNA and CDR2 YSLEER come from the germline V gene. After removal of 3 bases from V and 6 bases from J, the junction contained 16 bases not matched to a gene. The CDR3 runs 18 residues. This chain's CDR3 is CASSHSTRDRGIGAEAFF. The CDR3 region has the DNA TGCGCCAGCAGCCACTCTACCCGGGACAGGGGAATCGGGGCTGAAGCTTTCTTT.

The genes are TRBV19 and TRBJ2-7; D not certain. Trimming pared 2 bases from V and 2 bases from J, leaving 13 bases between. The germline CDR1 and CDR2 sequences are LNHDA and SQIVND (reference sequence). This CDR3 is 15 amino acids long. The DNA of the CDR3 is TGTGCCAGTAGTATAAGTTTCGGAACCCCCTACGAGCAGTACTTC. Its translation: CASSISFGTPYEQYF.

The CDR3: CAWSPPNTEAFF. DNA of the CDR3: TGTGCCTGGAGTCCCCCTAACACTGAAGCTTTCTTT. The chain joins TRBV30 to TRBJ1-1; D gene uncertain. Trimming removed 2 bases from V and 2 bases from J, with 6 bases in between. The CDR3 extends over 12 amino acids. The germline V gene has CDR1 GTSNPN and CDR2 SVGIG (reference sequence).

CDR3 nucleotides: TGTGCCAGTAGTTCCTTAGCGGACAATGAGCAGTTCTTC. It yields the protein CASSSLADNEQFF. V gene TRBV19 combines with J gene TRBJ2-1, with D possibly TRBD2 on 6 matching bases. There are 13 residues in the CDR3. Germline V gene data show CDR1 as LNHDA and CDR2 as SQIVND (reference sequence). The V end was cut by 5 bases, the J end by 5 bases, with 10 bases between.

The V gene is TRBV12-3 or TRBV12-4, the J gene TRBJ2-1; 9 bases agree with TRBD2. Unmatched junction bases numbered 9, after V lost 2 bases and J lost 4 bases. The CDR3 runs to 17 residues. The CDR3 loop reads CASSLNSASGTYNEQFF. The CDR3 DNA sequence: TGTGCCAGCAGTTTAAATTCGGCTAGCGGGACTTACAATGAGCAGTTCTTC.

The rearrangement links TRBV27 to TRBJ2-1; TRBD2 aligns across 13 bases. There are 18 residues in the CDR3. The germline gives CDR1 MNHEY, CDR2 SMNVEV (reference sequence). The ends lost 0 bases at V and 5 bases at J; junction bases unmatched: 7. The CDR3 here is CASSLSAGLAGYDNEQFF. DNA of the CDR3: TGTGCCAGCAGTTTATCCGCGGGACTAGCGGGGTACGACAATGAGCAGTTCTTC.

The V gene is TRBV4-3, the J gene TRBJ2-2; TRBD2 matches at 7 bases. V was clipped by 1 base and J by 7 bases; unmatched bases: 6. The germline gives CDR1 LGHNA, CDR2 YSLEER. The CDR3 totals 15 residues. CDR3 nucleotides: TGCGCCAGCAGCCAAGTAGGTCTAGCGGACGGGGAGCTGTTTTTT. It codes for CASSQVGLADGELFF.

The rearrangement links TRBV28 to TRBJ2-5; TRBD1 might be the D (6 bases). Germline lookup yields CDR1 MDHEN and CDR2 SYDVKM. V lost 6 bases and J 1 base, leaving 15 bases between the germline ends. This CDR3 contains 15 residues. CDR3 protein: CASSPDRISQETQYF. In DNA form, the CDR3 reads TGTGCCAGCAGCCCGGACAGAATATCCCAAGAGACCCAGTACTTC. The full variable domain, completed using reference TRBV28 and TRBJ2-5, is DVKVTQSSRYLVKRTGEKVFLECVQDMDHENMFWYRQDPGLGLRLIYFSYDVKMKEKGDIPEGYSVSREKKERFSLILESASTNQTSMYLCASSPDRISQETQYFGPGTRLLVL.

The chain links TRBV3-1 to TRBJ1-1; maybe TRBD1 (5 bases). Per the germline V gene, CDR1 is LGHDT and CDR2 is YNNKEL (reference sequence). The V gene lost 2 bases and the J gene lost 4 bases, with 17 bases spanning the gap. The CDR3 is made up of 16 amino acids. The CDR3 bases are TGTGCCAGCAGCCAACCTCGGGGCAAGGGGTCCACTGAAGCTTTCTTT. It encodes CASSQPRGKGSTEAFF.

The rearrangement links TRBV19 to TRBJ2-1; 8 nucleotides line up with TRBD2. J gave up 0 bases and V 0 bases, and 4 bases lay outside the gene matches. Germline CDR1 reads LNHDA; CDR2 reads SQIVND (reference sequence). This CDR3 is 17 amino acids long. CDR3 in DNA: TGTGCCAGTAGTATAGATCTAGCGGGCCGCTCCTACAATGAGCAGTTCTTC. This gives the protein CASSIDLAGRSYNEQFF.

This rearrangement joins TRBV2 to TRBJ2-7; 7 nucleotides align to TRBD1. V shed 6 bases, J shed 6 bases, and the junction held 8 bases outside the gene matches. Germline values: CDR1 SNHLY, CDR2 FYNNEI. The length of the CDR3 is 13 residues. The CDR3 here is CASRDFDRAEQYF. The CDR3 DNA is TGTGCCAGCAGGGATTTCGACAGGGCCGAGCAGTACTTC.